This T cell receptor (beta chain) was captured by sequencing in a study of CD8+CD57+ T cells in acquired aplastic anemia. Genomic DNA, serving as template, underwent TCR beta VDJ and CDR3 profiling. TCRdb re-analysed the reads in MiXCR, keeping a single row per CDR3 protein. The sample has tens of thousands of distinct CDR3 sequences, 75% to 85% seen once. The CDR3 extends over 14 amino acids. Deletions cut 6 bases from V and 1 base from J, with 12 bases between. The germline CDR1 and CDR2 sequences are SGHVS and FNYEAQ. The sequence derives from a human donor in good health, serving as a control. V and J are TRBV7-6 and TRBJ2-5; possible D gene TRBD2, 7 bases. Sequencing was done on a sample of sorted CD4+, CD8+, or CD8+CD57+ T cells (not recorded which) from PBMCs. CDR3 in amino acids: CASSRGATQETQYF. The CDR3 DNA reads TGTGCCAGCAGTCGGGGGGCTACCCAAGAGACCCAGTACTTC.